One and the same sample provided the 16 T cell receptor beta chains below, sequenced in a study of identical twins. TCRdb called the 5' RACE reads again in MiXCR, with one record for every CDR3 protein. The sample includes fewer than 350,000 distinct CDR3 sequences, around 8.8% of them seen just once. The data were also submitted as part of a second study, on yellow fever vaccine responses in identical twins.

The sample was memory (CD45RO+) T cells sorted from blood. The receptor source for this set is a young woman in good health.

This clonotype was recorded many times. CDR3 nucleotides: TGCAGTGCCCCCCAACCCCCCAGTTACAATGAGCAGTTCTTC. Translation gives CSAPQPPSYNEQFF. The chain recombines TRBV20-1 with TRBJ2-1; D is unresolved. The CDR3 runs to 14 residues. Per germline, CDR1 DFQATT and CDR2 SNEGSKA (reference sequence). Between the trimmed V and J ends, which lost 6 bases and 4 bases, there was a span of 16 bases.

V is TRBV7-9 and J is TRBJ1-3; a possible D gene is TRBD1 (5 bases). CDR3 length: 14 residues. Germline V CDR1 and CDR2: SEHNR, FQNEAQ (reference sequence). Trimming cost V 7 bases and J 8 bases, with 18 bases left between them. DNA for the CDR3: TGTGCCAGCACCTCGACAGTAATGTTTCACACCATATATTTT. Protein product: CASTSTVMFHTIYF.

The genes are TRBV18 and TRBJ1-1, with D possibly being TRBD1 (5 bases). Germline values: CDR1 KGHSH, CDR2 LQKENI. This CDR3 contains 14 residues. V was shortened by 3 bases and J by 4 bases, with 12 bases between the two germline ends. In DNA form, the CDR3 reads TGTGCCAGCTCACCGCGACAGTTAGGCACTGAAGCTTTCTTT. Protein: CASSPRQLGTEAFF.

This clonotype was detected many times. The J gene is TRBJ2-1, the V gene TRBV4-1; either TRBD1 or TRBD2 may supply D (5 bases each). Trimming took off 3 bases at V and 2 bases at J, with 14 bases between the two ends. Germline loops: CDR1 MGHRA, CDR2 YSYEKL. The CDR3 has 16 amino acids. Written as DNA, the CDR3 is TGCGCCAGCAGCCAGGCAGGGCTAGCCACCTACAATGAGCAGTTCTTC. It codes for CASSQAGLATYNEQFF.

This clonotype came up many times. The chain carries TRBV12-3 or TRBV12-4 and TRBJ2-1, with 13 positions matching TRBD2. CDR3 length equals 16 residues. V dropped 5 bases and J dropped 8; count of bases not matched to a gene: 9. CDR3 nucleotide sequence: TGTGCCAGCAGTGATGACGGGACTAGCGGGATGGATGAGCAGTTCTTC. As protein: CASSDDGTSGMDEQFF.

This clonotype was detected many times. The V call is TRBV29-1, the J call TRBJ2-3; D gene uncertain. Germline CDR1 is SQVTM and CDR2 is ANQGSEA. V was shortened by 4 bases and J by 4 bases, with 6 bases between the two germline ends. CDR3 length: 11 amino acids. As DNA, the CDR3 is TGCAGCGTTGGTGGGGCAGATACGCAGTATTTT. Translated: CSVGGADTQYF.

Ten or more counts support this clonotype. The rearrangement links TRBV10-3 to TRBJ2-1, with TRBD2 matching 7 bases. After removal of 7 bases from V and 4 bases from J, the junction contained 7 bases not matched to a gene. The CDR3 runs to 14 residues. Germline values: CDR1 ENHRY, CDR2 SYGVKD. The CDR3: CAIKGASGYNEQFF. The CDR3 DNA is TGTGCCATCAAAGGGGCTAGCGGATACAATGAGCAGTTCTTC.

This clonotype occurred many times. For the CDR3, the DNA is TGTGCCAGCAGCTTCCCCGGGACAGGGGCACCTCAGCCCCAGCATTTT. Its protein is CASSFPGTGAPQPQHF. The genes are TRBV7-8 and TRBJ1-5; TRBD1 matches 10 bases. Germline values: CDR1 SGHVS, CDR2 FQNEAQ. V was clipped by 3 bases and J by 6 bases; unmatched bases: 8. This CDR3 has 16 residues.

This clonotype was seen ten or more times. The DNA of the CDR3 is TGTGCCAGCAGTTTAGAACAGGGAGGCTACACTGAAGCTTTCTTT. Translating gives CASSLEQGGYTEAFF. The chain carries TRBV12-3 or TRBV12-4 and TRBJ1-1; a possible D gene is TRBD1 (6 bases). The CDR3 is 15 amino acids. Trimming cost V 1 base and J 3 bases, with 12 bases left between them.

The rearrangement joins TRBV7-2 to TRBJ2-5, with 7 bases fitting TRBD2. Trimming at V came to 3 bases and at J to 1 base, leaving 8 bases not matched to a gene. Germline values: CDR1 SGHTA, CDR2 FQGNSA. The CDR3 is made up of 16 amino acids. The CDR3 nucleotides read TGTGCCAGCAGCTTTGTGGGGGGGAGAGGCCAAGAGACCCAGTACTTC. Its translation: CASSFVGGRGQETQYF.

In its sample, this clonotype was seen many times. CDR3 in amino acids: CSSKQGPGTEAFF. In DNA form, the CDR3 reads TGCAGTTCTAAACAGGGGCCAGGTACTGAAGCTTTCTTT. The chain carries TRBV20-1 and TRBJ1-1; TRBD1 matches at 7 bases. Germline CDR1 is DFQATT and CDR2 is SNEGSKA (reference sequence). Trimming at V came to 8 bases and at J to 5 bases, leaving 11 bases not matched to a gene. The CDR3 is made up of 13 amino acids.

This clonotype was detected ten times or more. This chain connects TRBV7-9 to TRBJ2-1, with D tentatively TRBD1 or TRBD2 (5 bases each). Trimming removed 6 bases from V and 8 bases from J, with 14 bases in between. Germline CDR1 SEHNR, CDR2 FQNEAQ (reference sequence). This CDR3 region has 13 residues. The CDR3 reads CASRNQGVDEQFF. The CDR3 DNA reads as TGTGCCAGCAGGAATCAGGGAGTCGATGAGCAGTTCTTC.

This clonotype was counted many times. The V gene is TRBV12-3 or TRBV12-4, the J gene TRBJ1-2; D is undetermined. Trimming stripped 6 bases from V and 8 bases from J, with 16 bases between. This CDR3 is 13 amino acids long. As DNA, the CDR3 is TGTGCCAGCAGCTCCCTTGGGGATTTAGGCTACACCTTC. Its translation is CASSSLGDLGYTF.

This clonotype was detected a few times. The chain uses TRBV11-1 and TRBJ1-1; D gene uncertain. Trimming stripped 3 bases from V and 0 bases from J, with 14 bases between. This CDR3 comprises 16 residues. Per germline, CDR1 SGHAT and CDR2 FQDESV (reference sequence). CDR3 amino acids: CASSLSLDFMNTEAFF. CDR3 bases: TGTGCCAGCAGCTTGAGCCTGGACTTTATGAACACTGAAGCTTTCTTT. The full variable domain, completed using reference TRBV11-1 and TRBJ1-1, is EAEVAQSPRYKITEKSQAVAFWCDPISGHATLYWYRQILGQGPELLVQFQDESVVDDSQLPKDRFSAERLKGVDSTLKIQPAELGDSAMYLCASSLSLDFMNTEAFFGQGTRLTVV.

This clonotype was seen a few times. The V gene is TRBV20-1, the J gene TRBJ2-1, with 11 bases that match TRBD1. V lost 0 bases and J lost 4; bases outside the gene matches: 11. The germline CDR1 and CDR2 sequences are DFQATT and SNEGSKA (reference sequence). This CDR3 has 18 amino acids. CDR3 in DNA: TGCAGTGCTAGAGATAGGCTGGACAGGGGGCGCGAGTACAATGAGCAGTTCTTC. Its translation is CSARDRLDRGREYNEQFF.

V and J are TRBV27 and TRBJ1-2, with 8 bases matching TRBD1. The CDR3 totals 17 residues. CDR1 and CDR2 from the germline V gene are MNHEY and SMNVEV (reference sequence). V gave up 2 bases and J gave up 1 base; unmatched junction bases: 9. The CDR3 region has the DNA TGTGCCAGCAGTTTACCCCGGACAGGGAGATATAACTATGGCTACACCTTC. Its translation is CASSLPRTGRYNYGYTF.